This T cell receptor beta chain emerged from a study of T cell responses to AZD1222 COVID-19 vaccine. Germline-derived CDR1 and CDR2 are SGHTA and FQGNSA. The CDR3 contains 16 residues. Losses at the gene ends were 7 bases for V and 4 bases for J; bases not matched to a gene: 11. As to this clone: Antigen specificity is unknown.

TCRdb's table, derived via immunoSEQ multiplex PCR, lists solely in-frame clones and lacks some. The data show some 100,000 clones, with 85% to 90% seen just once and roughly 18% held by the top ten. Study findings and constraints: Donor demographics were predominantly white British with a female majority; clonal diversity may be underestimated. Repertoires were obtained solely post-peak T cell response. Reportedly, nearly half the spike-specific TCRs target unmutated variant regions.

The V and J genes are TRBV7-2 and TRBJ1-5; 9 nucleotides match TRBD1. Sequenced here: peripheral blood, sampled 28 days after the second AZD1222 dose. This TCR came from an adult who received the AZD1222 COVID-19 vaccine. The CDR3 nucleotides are TGTGCCAGCACTCGGGTGGGGGACAGGGAAAATCAGCCCCAGCATTTT. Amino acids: CASTRVGDRENQPQHF.